The TCR beta chain under discussion was sequenced for a study of T cells in Graves' hyperthyroidism and ophthalmopathy. On the basis of clinical symptoms, serum thyroxine and TRAb, thyroid ultrasound and orbital computed tomography, diagnoses were made. The source of the PBMCs was less than 12 ml of fresh peripheral blood. This clonotype has only a few counts. RNA transcripts gave rise to amplified TCR beta CDR3 regions. First-round RT-PCR of the TCR CDR3 relied on the HTBI primer set. Each CDR3 protein is one row after TCRdb ran MiXCR on the multiplex PCR reads. Altogether about 590,000 distinct CDR3 sequences are present, 15% to 18% being singletons, with the ten largest covering roughly 7.3%. The length of the CDR3 is 13 residues. With V trimmed by 2 bases and J by 4 bases, 3 bases remained unmatched. Germline values: CDR1 SQVTM, CDR2 ANQGSEA.

Sample: blood. J is TRBJ2-7 and V is TRBV29-1; TRBD2 matches 9 bases. The receptor comes from a woman younger than 45 with Graves' hyperthyroidism. The CDR3: CSVETLAGYEQYF. The CDR3 nucleotides are TGCAGCGTTGAAACGCTAGCGGGGTACGAGCAGTACTTC.